This is a list of T cell receptor beta chains from one sample in a study of blood T cell repertoires in COVID-19. The repertoire was sequenced with immunoSEQ multiplex PCR; TCRdb's copy has only in-frame clones and lacks some. The repertoire holds over 200,000 clones, over 80% seen once, with 2% to 3% in the top ten. The specimen was peripheral blood. These receptors were collected from a man aged 25 to 40 with COVID-19, enrolled during active disease. Each CDR3 is given with its conserved first and last residue.

j_gene | v_gene | CDR3aa
TRBJ2-7 | TRBV6-5 | CASSPGQGTYEQYF
TRBJ1-2 | TRBV7-9 | CASSREGGSNYGYTF
TRBJ1-2 | TRBV27 | CASSPGANYGYTF
TRBJ2-7 | TRBV2 | CASTGLAIGEQYF
TRBJ2-7 | TRBV28 | CASSLSVGQGSYEQYF
TRBJ1-6 | TRBV25-1 | CASSDLGGRNNSPLHF
TRBJ1-1 | TRBV6-6 | CASSRGQAVVMMNTEAFF
TRBJ1-1 | TRBV10-3 | CAISGDRGEMNTEAFF
TRBJ2-7 | TRBV7-9 | CASSLGRVYEQYF
TRBJ1-2 | TRBV9 | CASSVAATGVYTF
TRBJ2-7 | TRBV7-2 | CASSLRRDRELYEQYF
TRBJ1-2 | TRBV2 | CASSVRGEGYGYTF
TRBJ1-1 | TRBV6-5 | CASSPQTGNTEAFF
TRBJ2-2 | TRBV5-1 | CASSLASGRITGELFF
TRBJ1-2 | TRBV21-1 | CASSKTREPCYGYTF
TRBJ1-2 | TRBV24-1 | CATSDSFDRVDGYTF
TRBJ1-4 | TRBV28 | CASSLLQGVATNEKLFF
TRBJ1-6 | TRBV30 | CAWSVGTLNSPLHF
TRBJ1-1 | TRBV4-2 | CASSQGYRGLQINTEAFF
TRBJ2-1 | TRBV18 | CASSRYRDNEQFF
TRBJ2-1 | TRBV5-6 | CASSLDGQGAYNEQFF
TRBJ2-1 | TRBV25-1 | CASSEQAHRQFF
TRBJ1-2 | TRBV6-5 | CASSYRIDRVYGYTF
TRBJ1-6 | TRBV5-1 | CASRTINSPLHF
TRBJ1-2 | TRBV3-1/TRBV3-2 | CASSQLLGQGNYGYTF
TRBJ2-1 | TRBV30 | CAWSGGSGYEQFF
TRBJ1-5 | TRBV2 | CASSVRQASNQPQHF
TRBJ2-1 | TRBV11-2 | CASSLSGSESNEQFF
TRBJ2-2 | TRBV5-1 | CASSLQGTGELFF
TRBJ1-1 | TRBV4-3 | CASSQDQGGSTEAFF
TRBJ2-5 | TRBV7-2 | CASSLAGAYQETQYF
TRBJ1-2 | TRBV7-2 | CASSLSGTGVGYTF
TRBJ1-3 | TRBV18 | CASSPQRAGNTIYF
TRBJ1-1 | TRBV2 | CASRRTGGADTEAFF
TRBJ2-1 | TRBV7-9 | CASSSPNRAVAINEQFF
TRBJ1-2 | TRBV27 | CASRKTQGPYYGYTF
TRBJ2-1 | TRBV5-1 | CASSERQGAYNEQFF
TRBJ1-6 | TRBV5-6 | CASSLGVVARGSPLHF
TRBJ2-1 | TRBV4-1 | CASQSGGESSYNEQFF
TRBJ1-5 | TRBV30 | CAPGLKRKFPGLLNSVGNQPQHF
TRBJ2-2 | TRBV7-2 | CASSPQGAGTGELFF
TRBJ2-1 | TRBV29-1 | CSAAGDSQRKSYNEQFF
TRBJ2-1 | TRBV7-2 | CASSLASTSGSYNEQFF
TRBJ2-5 | TRBV5-1 | CASSLGQAVQETQYF
TRBJ2-2 | TRBV27 | CASSLLGGGYTGELFF
TRBJ2-3 | TRBV11-2 | CASRLRTGVSDTQYF
TRBJ2-7 | TRBV7-2 | CASSPSVSGSFGSYEQYF
TRBJ2-5 | TRBV7-3 | CASSSGRAETQYF
TRBJ2-1 | TRBV6-5 | CASTFTSPGDNEQFF
TRBJ2-5 | TRBV7-9 | CASSLAAVAVETQYF
TRBJ1-4 | TRBV28 | CASSTGPGYEKLFF
TRBJ2-1 | TRBV6-5 | CASSGTGNNEQFF
TRBJ1-1 | TRBV7-2 | CASSSSGKTEAFF
TRBJ1-6 | TRBV30 | CAWSAGTWGGALHF
TRBJ2-5 | TRBV9 | CASSPVGGSQETQYF
TRBJ1-2 | TRBV3-1/TRBV3-2 | CASSQEGRGDYGYTF
TRBJ1-1 | TRBV7-9 | CASSSVTGATAEAFF